The 4 T cell receptor beta chains below all came from one sample that was sequenced in a study of blood T cell repertoires in COVID-19. Sequencing used immunoSEQ multiplex PCR; TCRdb keeps in-frame clones, though not all of them. The table lists around 160,000 clones, about four fifths of them singletons, with 8% to 13% in the top ten. The sample taken for sequencing was peripheral blood. The receptor source for this set is a man between 60 and 75 years old with active or convalescent COVID-19.

The V gene is TRBV5-1, the J gene TRBJ2-5; 9 bases agree with TRBD1. Germline loops: CDR1 SGHRS, CDR2 YFSETQ. The CDR3 has 17 amino acids. Losses at the gene ends were 3 bases for V and 4 bases for J; bases not matched to a gene: 13. The CDR3 coding sequence is TGCGCCAGCAGCTCCCCCGGGACAGGGTCCCAAGGAGAGACCCAGTACTTC. As protein: CASSSPGTGSQGETQYF.

The rearrangement joins TRBV6-1 to TRBJ2-7; the D gene is possibly TRBD1 (7 bases). The germline CDR1 and CDR2 sequences are MNHNS and SASEGT. V was cut by 7 bases and J by 1 base, with 14 bases left in between. The CDR3 runs 14 residues. CDR3 DNA sequence: TGTGCCAGCACTCAGGGGGGACATTCCTACGAGCAGTACTTC. Translation gives CASTQGGHSYEQYF.

V is TRBV28 and J is TRBJ2-7; 8 bases align to TRBD1. Germline lookup yields CDR1 MDHEN and CDR2 SYDVKM. J was trimmed by 4 bases and V by 6 bases; bases with no gene match: 2. The CDR3 is made up of 12 amino acids. CDR3 DNA sequence: TGTGCCAGCAGGGGACAGGTGTACGAGCAGTACTTC. Its translation is CASRGQVYEQYF.

This chain uses TRBV15 with TRBJ2-3, with TRBD1 matching 7 bases. Germline assignment: CDR1 LNHNV and CDR2 YYDKDF (reference sequence). J gave up 0 bases and V 2 bases, and 11 bases lay outside the gene matches. This CDR3 comprises 18 residues. CDR3 coding DNA: TGTGCCACCAGCAGAAAACCTCAGACAGGGAGCAGCACAGATACGCAGTATTTT. Amino acids: CATSRKPQTGSSTDTQYF.